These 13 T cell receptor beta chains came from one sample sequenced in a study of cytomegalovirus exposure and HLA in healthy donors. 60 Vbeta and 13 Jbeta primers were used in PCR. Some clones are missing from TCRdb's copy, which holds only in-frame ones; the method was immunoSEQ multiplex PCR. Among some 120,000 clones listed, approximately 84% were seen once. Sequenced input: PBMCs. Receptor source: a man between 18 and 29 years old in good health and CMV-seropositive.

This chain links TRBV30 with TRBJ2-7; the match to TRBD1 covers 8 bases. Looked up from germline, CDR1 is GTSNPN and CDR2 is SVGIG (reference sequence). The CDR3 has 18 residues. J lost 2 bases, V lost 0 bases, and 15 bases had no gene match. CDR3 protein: CAWSVTPYGTGIAYEQYF. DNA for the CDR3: TGTGCCTGGAGTGTGACCCCCTACGGGACAGGTATCGCCTACGAGCAGTACTTC. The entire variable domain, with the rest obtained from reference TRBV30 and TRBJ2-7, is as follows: SQTIHQWPATLVQPVGSPLSLECTVEGTSNPNLYWYRQAAGRGLQLLFYSVGIGQISSEVPQNLSASRPQDRQFILSSKKLLLSDSGFYLCAWSVTPYGTGIAYEQYFGPGTRLTVT.

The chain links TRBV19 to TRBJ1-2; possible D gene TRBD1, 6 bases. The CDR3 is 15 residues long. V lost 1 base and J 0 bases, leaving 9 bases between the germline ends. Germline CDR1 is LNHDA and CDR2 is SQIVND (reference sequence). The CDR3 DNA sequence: TGTGCCAGTAGTATAGGACAGGCGGCTAACTATGGCTACACCTTC. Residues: CASSIGQAANYGYTF.

CDR3 amino acids: CASSQVFGGYTEAFF. The CDR3 nucleotides are TGCGCCAGCAGCCAAGTTTTCGGGGGATACACTGAAGCTTTCTTT. This chain joins TRBV4-1 and TRBJ1-1; weak D call: TRBD1 (5 bases). Trimming took off 1 base at V and 3 bases at J, with 12 bases between the two ends. This CDR3 has 15 amino acids. Per the germline V gene, CDR1 is MGHRA and CDR2 is YSYEKL.

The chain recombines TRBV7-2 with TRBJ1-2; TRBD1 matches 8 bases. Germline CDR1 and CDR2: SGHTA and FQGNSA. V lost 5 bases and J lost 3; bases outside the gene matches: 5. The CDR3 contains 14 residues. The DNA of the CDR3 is TGTGCCAGCAGCACAACGACAGGGGACTATGGCTACACCTTC. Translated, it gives CASSTTTGDYGYTF. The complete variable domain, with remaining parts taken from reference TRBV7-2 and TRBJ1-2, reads GAGVSQSPSNKVTEKGKDVELRCDPISGHTALYWYRQSLGQGLEFLIYFQGNSAPDKSGLPSDRFSAERTGGSVSTLTIQRTQQEDSAVYLCASSTTTGDYGYTFGSGTRLTVV.

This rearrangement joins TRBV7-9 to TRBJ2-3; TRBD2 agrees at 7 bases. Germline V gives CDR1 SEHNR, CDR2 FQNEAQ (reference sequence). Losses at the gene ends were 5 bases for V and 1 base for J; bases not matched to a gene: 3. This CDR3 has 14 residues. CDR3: CASSVGGGTDTQYF. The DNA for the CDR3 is TGTGCCAGCAGCGTGGGGGGGGGCACAGATACGCAGTATTTT.

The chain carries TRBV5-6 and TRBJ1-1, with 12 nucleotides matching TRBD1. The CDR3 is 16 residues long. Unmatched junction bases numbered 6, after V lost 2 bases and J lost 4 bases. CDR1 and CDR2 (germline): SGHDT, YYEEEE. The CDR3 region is CASSFRDRGPSTEAFF. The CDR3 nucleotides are TGTGCCAGCAGCTTCCGGGACAGGGGGCCGAGCACTGAAGCTTTCTTT.

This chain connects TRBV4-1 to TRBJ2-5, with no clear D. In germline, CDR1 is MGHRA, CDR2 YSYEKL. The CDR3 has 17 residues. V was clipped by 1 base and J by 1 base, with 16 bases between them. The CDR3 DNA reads TGCGCCAGCAGCCAAGGAGGCCTCCCCGGTGGCCAAGAGACCCAGTACTTC. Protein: CASSQGGLPGGQETQYF.

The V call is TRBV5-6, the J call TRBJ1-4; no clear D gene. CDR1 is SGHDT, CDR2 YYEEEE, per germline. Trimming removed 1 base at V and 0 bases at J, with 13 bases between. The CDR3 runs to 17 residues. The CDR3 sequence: CASSLKPWQATNEKLFF. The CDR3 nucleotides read TGTGCCAGCAGCTTGAAGCCCTGGCAGGCAACTAATGAAAAACTGTTTTTT.

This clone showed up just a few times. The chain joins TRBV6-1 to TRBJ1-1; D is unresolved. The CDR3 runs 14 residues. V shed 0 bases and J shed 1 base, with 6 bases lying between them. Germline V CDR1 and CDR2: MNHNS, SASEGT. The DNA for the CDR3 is TGTGCCAGCAGTGAAGCGAGGGAGAACACTGAAGCTTTCTTT. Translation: CASSEARENTEAFF.

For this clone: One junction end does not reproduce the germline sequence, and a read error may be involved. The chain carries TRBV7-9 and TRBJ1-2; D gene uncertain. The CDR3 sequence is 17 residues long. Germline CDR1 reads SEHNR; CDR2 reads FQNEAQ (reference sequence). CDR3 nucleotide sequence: TGTTCCAGCACCAGAAGTCGGGTCGGGAGCCTTGCCTATGGCTACACCTTC. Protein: CSSTRSRVGSLAYGYTF.

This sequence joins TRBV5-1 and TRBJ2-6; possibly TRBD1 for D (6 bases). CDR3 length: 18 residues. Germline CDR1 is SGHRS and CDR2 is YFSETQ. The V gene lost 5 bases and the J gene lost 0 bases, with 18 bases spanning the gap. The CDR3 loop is CASRNTGLPSSGANVLTF. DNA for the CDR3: TGCGCCAGCAGAAATACAGGGCTGCCGAGCTCTGGGGCCAACGTCCTGACTTTC. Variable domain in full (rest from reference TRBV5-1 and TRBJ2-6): KAGVTQTPRYLIKTRGQQVTLSCSPISGHRSVSWYQQTPGQGLQFLFEYFSETQRNKGNFPGRFSGRQFSNSRSEMNVSTLELGDSALYLCASRNTGLPSSGANVLTFGAGSRLTVL.

CDR3 in amino acids: CASSLRLAGGGDEQFF. The CDR3 nucleotides are TGTGCCAGCAGCTTAAGACTAGCGGGCGGAGGCGATGAGCAGTTCTTC. The chain couples TRBV7-9 to TRBJ2-1; 10 bases fit TRBD2. This CDR3 has 16 residues. J lost 8 bases, V lost 2 bases, and 9 bases had no gene match. The germline V gene has CDR1 SEHNR and CDR2 FQNEAQ (reference sequence).

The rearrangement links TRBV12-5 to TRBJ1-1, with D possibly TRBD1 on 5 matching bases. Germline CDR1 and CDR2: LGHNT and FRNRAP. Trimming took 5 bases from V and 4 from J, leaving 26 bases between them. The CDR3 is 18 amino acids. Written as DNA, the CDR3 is TGTGCTAGTGGTCAAATACGGTACCGGGACGCGGAGGGCACTGAAGCTTTCTTT. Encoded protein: CASGQIRYRDAEGTEAFF.